Listed below are T cell receptor beta chains from one sample, sequenced in a study of shared clonotypes between healthy human individuals. Clones were sequenced by immunoSEQ multiplex PCR, and TCRdb holds only the in-frame ones, with some missing. The table has millions of clones, 85% to 95% seen once; the top ten hold about 1.1%. The sequenced material came from naive CD8+ T cells sorted from blood. These TCRs come from a young man in good health. CDR3s include the opening cysteine and the closing phenylalanine or tryptophan. Fields, in order: CDR3 protein, V gene, J gene.

CASRGLQETQYF,TRBV27,TRBJ2-5
CASSQDRENTGELFF,TRBV4-3,TRBJ2-2
CASSFTLAGGFDEQYF,TRBV5-1,TRBJ2-7
CASSFQGGVAGGDEQFF,TRBV7-9,TRBJ2-1
CASSPGQTSEQFF,TRBV5-4,TRBJ2-1
CASSIEAGGYETQYF,TRBV19,TRBJ2-5
CASSNRGTEAFF,TRBV27,TRBJ1-1
CASSIIGGSGNTIYF,TRBV27,TRBJ1-3
CASSIAFLRPYEQYF,TRBV19,TRBJ2-7
CASSLGDPLTDTQYF,TRBV28,TRBJ2-3
CAWSEPSQIHQPQHF,TRBV30,TRBJ1-5
CASSVAGDTEAFF,TRBV9,TRBJ1-1
CSVEDLRGSRSYNEQFF,TRBV29-1,TRBJ2-1
CASSIGLVGLQPQHF,TRBV19,TRBJ1-5
CASSVNLGGGRTGELFF,TRBV9,TRBJ2-2
CASSPGLAGGPSDEQYF,TRBV4-1,TRBJ2-7
CASSYSGGRENEQFF,TRBV6-5,TRBJ2-1
CASSLDSDRALLETQYF,TRBV5-1,TRBJ2-5
CASISGISYEQYF,TRBV28,TRBJ2-7
CASSLFPDTQYF,TRBV5-6,TRBJ2-3
CASSPLGGDTDTQYF,TRBV18,TRBJ2-3
CASSQDGRAPSGNTIYF,TRBV4-1,TRBJ1-3
CASSPAGYEQYF,TRBV18,TRBJ2-7
CASIGTLLINGGTEAFF,TRBV2,TRBJ1-1
CSARTGYSYEQYF,TRBV29-1,TRBJ2-7
CAISGGQGINTEAFF,TRBV10-3,TRBJ1-1
CASSLPRAGGQETQYF,TRBV7-6,TRBJ2-5
CASSVARDGGDYGYTF,TRBV9,TRBJ1-2
CASSSGRMNTEAFF,TRBV5-1,TRBJ1-1
CAWSASLGNTIYF,TRBV30,TRBJ1-3
CASSAETGQETQYF,TRBV7-9,TRBJ2-5
CAWSASGSSYNEQFF,TRBV30,TRBJ2-1
CSAEKNGGGEQFF,TRBV29-1,TRBJ2-1
CASSATSGGAYEQYF,TRBV19,TRBJ2-7
CASSSDRESSYEQYF,TRBV5-6,TRBJ2-7
CASSPTGQGSYEQYF,TRBV27,TRBJ2-7
CASSTGRALGIYEQYF,TRBV28,TRBJ2-7
CAICREGSYEQYF,TRBV7-2,TRBJ2-7
CASSQVANEQFF,TRBV7-2,TRBJ2-1
CASSTGLAGFEQYF,TRBV19,TRBJ2-7
CASSLSGDGYGYTF,TRBV28,TRBJ1-2
CASSPRDLAGGREQFF,TRBV7-9,TRBJ2-1
CSVAGDSKDTEAFF,TRBV29-1,TRBJ1-1
CASSLGQNTEAFF,TRBV11-1,TRBJ1-1
CASSESVTGRTTNTGELFF,TRBV10-1,TRBJ2-2
CASSVEARHNGNTIYF,TRBV9,TRBJ1-3
CASSLWGGDNTEAFF,TRBV27,TRBJ1-1
CASSLAAGGSYGYTF,TRBV11-2,TRBJ1-2
CASSFSTGTSAVYEQYF,TRBV7-9,TRBJ2-7
CASSLGGESYEQYF,TRBV25-1,TRBJ2-7